These T cell receptor beta chains were read from a single sample in a study of control samples from healthy donors and cancer patients. The repertoire was sequenced with immunoSEQ multiplex PCR; TCRdb's copy has only in-frame clones and lacks some. The sample records about 140,000 clones, roughly 90% being singletons. The sample was blood. Source of these receptors: a man aged 25 to 40 in good health. Each CDR3 is given without its conserved first and last residue. Fields, in order: CDR3 protein, V gene.

CDR3: ASSLSGNTEAF
V: TRBV6-5

CDR3: ASSFLGDSYEQY
V: TRBV7-9

CDR3: ASSDGGAYEQY
V: TRBV25-1

CDR3: ASSPLDEQF
V: TRBV6-2/TRBV6-3

CDR3: ASSPGLATGRSGELF
V: TRBV5-4

CDR3: ASSPEIGTSGLNQPQH
V: TRBV28

CDR3: ASSPPSGYSYEQY
V: TRBV18

CDR3: ASSLWTAGYT
V: TRBV5-6

CDR3: ASSSGQPYEQY
V: TRBV5-1

CDR3: ASSLPGREDEQY
V: TRBV11-3